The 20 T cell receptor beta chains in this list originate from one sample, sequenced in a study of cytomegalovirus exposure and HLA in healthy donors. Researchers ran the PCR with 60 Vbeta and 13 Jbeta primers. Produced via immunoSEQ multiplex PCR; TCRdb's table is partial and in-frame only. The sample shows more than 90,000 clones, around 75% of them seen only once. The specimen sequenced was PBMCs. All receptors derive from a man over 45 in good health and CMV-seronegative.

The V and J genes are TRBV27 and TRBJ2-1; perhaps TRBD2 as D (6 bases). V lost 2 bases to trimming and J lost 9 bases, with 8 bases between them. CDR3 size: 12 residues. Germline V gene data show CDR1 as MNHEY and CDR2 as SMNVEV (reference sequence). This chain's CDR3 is CASSLGGFEQFF. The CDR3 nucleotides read TGTGCCAGCAGTTTAGGAGGGTTTGAGCAGTTCTTC.

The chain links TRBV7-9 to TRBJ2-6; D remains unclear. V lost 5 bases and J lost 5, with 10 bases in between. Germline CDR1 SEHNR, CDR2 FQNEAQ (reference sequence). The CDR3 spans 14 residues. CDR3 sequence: CASSVYSRANVLTF. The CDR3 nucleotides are TGTGCCAGCAGCGTGTACTCGAGGGCCAACGTCCTGACTTTC.

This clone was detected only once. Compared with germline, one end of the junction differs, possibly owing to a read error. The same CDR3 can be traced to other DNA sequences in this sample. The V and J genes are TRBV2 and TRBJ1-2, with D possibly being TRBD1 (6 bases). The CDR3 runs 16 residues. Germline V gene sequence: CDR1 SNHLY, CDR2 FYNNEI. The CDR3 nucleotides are TGTGCCAGTAGTGAGGGGGGGCCGTTGGAAAACTATGGCTACACCTTC. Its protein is CASSEGGPLENYGYTF.

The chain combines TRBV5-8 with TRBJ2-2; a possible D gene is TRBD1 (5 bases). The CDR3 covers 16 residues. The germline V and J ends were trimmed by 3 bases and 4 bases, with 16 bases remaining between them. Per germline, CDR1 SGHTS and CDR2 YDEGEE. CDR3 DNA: TGTGCCAGCAGCTCCCGACAGTTTATAACCACCGGGGAGCTGTTTTTT. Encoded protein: CASSSRQFITTGELFF.

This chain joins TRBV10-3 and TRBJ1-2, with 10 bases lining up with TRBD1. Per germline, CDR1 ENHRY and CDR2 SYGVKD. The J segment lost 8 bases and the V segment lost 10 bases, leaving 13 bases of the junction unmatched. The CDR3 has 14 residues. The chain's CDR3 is CATDPGQGSGGYTF. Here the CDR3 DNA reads TGTGCCACCGATCCGGGACAGGGGTCGGGGGGCTACACCTTC.

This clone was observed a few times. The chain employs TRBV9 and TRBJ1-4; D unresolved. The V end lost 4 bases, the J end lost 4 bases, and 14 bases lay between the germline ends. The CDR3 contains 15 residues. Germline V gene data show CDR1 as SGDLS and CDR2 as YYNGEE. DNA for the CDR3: TGTGCCAGCAGCACCAGTGGGCTTCTTAATGAAAAACTGTTTTTT. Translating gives CASSTSGLLNEKLFF.

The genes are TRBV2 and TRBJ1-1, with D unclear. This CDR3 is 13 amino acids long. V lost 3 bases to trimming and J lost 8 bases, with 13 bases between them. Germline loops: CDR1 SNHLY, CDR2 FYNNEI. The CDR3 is CASSELRTGEAFF. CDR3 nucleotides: TGTGCCAGCAGTGAGCTCAGAACGGGGGAAGCTTTCTTT.

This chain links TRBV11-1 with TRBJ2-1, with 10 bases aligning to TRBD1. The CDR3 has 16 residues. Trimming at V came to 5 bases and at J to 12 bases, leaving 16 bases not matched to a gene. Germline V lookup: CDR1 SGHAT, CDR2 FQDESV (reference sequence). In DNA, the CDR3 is TGTGCCAGCAGCCCCCGGGACAGGGGTTGGAGGGTCGGGCAGTTCTTC. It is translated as CASSPRDRGWRVGQFF.

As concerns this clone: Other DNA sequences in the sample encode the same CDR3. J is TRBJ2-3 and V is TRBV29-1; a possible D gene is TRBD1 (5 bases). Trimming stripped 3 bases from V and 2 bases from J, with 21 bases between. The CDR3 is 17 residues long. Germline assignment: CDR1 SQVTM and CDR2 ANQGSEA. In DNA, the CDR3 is TGCAGCGTTGAGGAAAACCGCGGACACTACCCCACAGATACGCAGTATTTT. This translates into CSVEENRGHYPTDTQYF.

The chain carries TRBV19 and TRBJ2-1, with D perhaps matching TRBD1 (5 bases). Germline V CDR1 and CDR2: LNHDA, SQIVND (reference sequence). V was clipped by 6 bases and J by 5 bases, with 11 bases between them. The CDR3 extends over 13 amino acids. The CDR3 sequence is CASRRQQDNEQFF. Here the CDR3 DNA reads TGTGCCAGTAGGCGACAGCAGGACAATGAGCAGTTCTTC.

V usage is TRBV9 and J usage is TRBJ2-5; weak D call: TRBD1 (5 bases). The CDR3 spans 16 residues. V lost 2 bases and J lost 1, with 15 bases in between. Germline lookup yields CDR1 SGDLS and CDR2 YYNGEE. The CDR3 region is CASSVSSQGAQETQYF. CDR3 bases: TGTGCCAGCAGCGTCAGCTCTCAGGGCGCCCAAGAGACCCAGTACTTC.

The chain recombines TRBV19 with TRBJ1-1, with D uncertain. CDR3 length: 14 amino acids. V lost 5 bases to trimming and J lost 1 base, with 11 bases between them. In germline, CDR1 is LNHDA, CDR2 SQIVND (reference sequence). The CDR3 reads CASSVPRRNTEAFF. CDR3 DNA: TGTGCCAGTAGTGTGCCGAGAAGGAACACTGAAGCTTTCTTT.

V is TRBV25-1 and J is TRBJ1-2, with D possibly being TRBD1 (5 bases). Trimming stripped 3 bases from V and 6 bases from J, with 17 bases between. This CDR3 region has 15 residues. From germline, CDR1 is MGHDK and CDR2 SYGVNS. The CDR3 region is CASSDRVLGPDGYTF. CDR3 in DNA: TGTGCCAGCAGTGACAGGGTGTTAGGACCGGATGGCTACACCTTC.

CDR3 sequence reads: CASRGTGGAAEAFF. Written as DNA, the CDR3 is TGTGCCAGCAGGGGGACAGGGGGCGCGGCTGAAGCTTTCTTT. This sequence joins TRBV28 and TRBJ1-1; TRBD1 matches 12 bases. The V gene end was trimmed by 6 bases and the J gene end by 6 bases; junction bases not matched to a gene: 5. Germline lookup yields CDR1 MDHEN and CDR2 SYDVKM. The CDR3 is 14 amino acids.

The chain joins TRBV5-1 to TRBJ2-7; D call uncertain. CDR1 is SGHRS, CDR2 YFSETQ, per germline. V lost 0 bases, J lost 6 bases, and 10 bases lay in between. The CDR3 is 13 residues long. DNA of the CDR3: TGCGCCAGCAGCTTGGGGGCCAAGTTCGAGCAGTACTTC. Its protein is CASSLGAKFEQYF.

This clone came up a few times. CDR3 nucleotides: TGCGCCAGCAGCTTTGTGAGACCGGGACAGATCTACGAGCAGTACTTC. It translates to CASSFVRPGQIYEQYF. This chain connects TRBV5-1 to TRBJ2-7, with TRBD1 identical over 7 bases. CDR1 and CDR2 from the germline V gene are SGHRS and YFSETQ. V shed 2 bases, J shed 3 bases, and the junction held 11 bases outside the gene matches. The CDR3 length is 16 residues.

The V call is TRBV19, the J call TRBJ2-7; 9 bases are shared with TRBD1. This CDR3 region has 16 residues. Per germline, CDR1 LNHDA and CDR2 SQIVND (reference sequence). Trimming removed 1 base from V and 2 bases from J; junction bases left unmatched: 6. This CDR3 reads CASSIARGTGTYEQYF. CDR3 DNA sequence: TGTGCCAGTAGTATAGCCCGCGGGACAGGGACCTACGAGCAGTACTTC. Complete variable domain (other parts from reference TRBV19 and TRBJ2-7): DGGITQSPKYLFRKEGQNVTLSCEQNLNHDAMYWYRQDPGQGLRLIYYSQIVNDFQKGDIAEGYSVSREKKESFPLTVTSAQKNPTAFYLCASSIARGTGTYEQYFGPGTRLTVT.

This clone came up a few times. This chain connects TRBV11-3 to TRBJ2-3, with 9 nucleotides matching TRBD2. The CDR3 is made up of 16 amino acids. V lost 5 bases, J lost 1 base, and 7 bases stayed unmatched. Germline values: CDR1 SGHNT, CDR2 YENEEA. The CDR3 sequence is CASSQGAGGRTDTQYF. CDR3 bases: TGTGCCAGCAGCCAGGGAGCGGGAGGACGCACAGATACGCAGTATTTT.

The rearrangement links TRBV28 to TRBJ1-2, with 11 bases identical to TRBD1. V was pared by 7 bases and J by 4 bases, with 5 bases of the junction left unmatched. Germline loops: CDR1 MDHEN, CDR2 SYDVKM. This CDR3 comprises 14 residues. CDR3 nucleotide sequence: TGTGCCAGCAACTTGGGGACAGGGGGCTATGGCTACACCTTC. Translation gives CASNLGTGGYGYTF.

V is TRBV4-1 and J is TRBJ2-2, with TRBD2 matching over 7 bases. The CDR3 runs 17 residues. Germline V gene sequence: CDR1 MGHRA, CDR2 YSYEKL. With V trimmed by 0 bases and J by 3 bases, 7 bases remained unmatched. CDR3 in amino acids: CASSQEFWGGDTGELFF. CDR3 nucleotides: TGCGCCAGCAGCCAAGAATTTTGGGGGGGAGACACCGGGGAGCTGTTTTTT.